One sample yielded the 28 T cell receptor beta chains listed below, sequenced in a study of response to subunit inactivated influenza vaccine. TCRdb reprocessed the RT-PCR reads with MiXCR, giving one entry per CDR3 protein. This sample yields hundreds of thousands of distinct CDR3 sequences, of which around 16% are seen a single time; 11% belongs to the top ten. Sample: PBMCs from blood, taken 11 to 12 days after vaccination. The receptors were sampled from a man aged 50 to 59 who received an inactivated influenza vaccine.

The rearrangement uses TRBV18 and TRBJ2-1; 14 positions agree with TRBD2. Trimming took 6 bases from V and 4 from J; bases not matched to a gene: 14. CDR3 length equals 19 residues. CDR1 and CDR2 (germline): KGHSH, LQKENI. CDR3 region: CASSPSTSGRANGYNEQFF. The CDR3 DNA is TGTGCCAGCTCCCCCTCGACTAGCGGGAGGGCAAATGGTTACAATGAGCAGTTCTTC.

This clonotype was counted a few times. The J gene is TRBJ2-7, the V gene TRBV20-1; weak D call: TRBD1 (5 bases). Germline values: CDR1 DFQATT, CDR2 SNEGSKA (reference sequence). The CDR3 runs 13 residues. Trimming removed 3 bases at V and 5 bases at J, with 14 bases between. This chain's CDR3 is CSASPRAQNEQYF. The CDR3 nucleotides are TGCAGTGCTAGCCCCAGGGCCCAGAACGAGCAGTACTTC.

The chain combines TRBV10-3 with TRBJ2-1, with a possible D match to TRBD1 (5 bases). This CDR3 spans 15 amino acids. Looked up from germline, CDR1 is ENHRY and CDR2 is SYGVKD. V was cut by 0 bases and J by 4 bases, with 10 bases left in between. The CDR3 DNA follows: TGTGCCATCAGTGAGTCCAGGGAAGTTTACAATGAGCAGTTCTTC. It is translated as CAISESREVYNEQFF.

The V call is TRBV18, the J call TRBJ2-5; D ambiguous. The CDR3 is 14 amino acids. V lost 3 bases, J lost 4 bases, and 12 bases lay in between. Germline CDR1 and CDR2: KGHSH and LQKENI. The CDR3 nucleotides read TGTGCCAGCTCACCCCGGAAGGCCGGAGAGACCCAGTACTTC. It translates to CASSPRKAGETQYF.

This clonotype was seen at least ten times. The chain couples TRBV27 to TRBJ1-2, with 7 bases matching TRBD1. This CDR3 comprises 13 residues. Germline values: CDR1 MNHEY, CDR2 SMNVEV (reference sequence). V trimming: 3 bases; J trimming: 6 bases; junction bases outside the gene matches: 4. CDR3 loop: CASSFRQGDGYTF. CDR3 bases: TGTGCCAGCAGTTTCCGACAGGGAGATGGCTACACCTTC.

Only a few counts were recorded for this clonotype. This chain connects TRBV7-6 to TRBJ1-2; D is perhaps TRBD1 (5 bases). This CDR3 is 18 amino acids long. Germline-derived CDR1 and CDR2 are SGHVS and FNYEAQ. The V end lost 5 bases, the J end lost 2 bases, and 24 bases lay between the germline ends. CDR3 DNA sequence: TGTGCCAGCAGCCGAGAGAGGATCCCCGGACGGGGGAACTATGGCTACACCTTC. Its translation is CASSRERIPGRGNYGYTF.

The J gene is TRBJ2-2, the V gene TRBV29-1; D could derive from TRBD1 or TRBD2 (5 bases each). Trimming took off 4 bases at V and 5 bases at J, with 17 bases between the two ends. CDR1 SQVTM and CDR2 ANQGSEA come from the germline V gene. The CDR3 consists of 15 residues. This chain's CDR3 is CSVGSIGAPTGELFF. As DNA, the CDR3 is TGCAGCGTTGGTTCCATCGGGGCGCCGACCGGGGAGCTGTTTTTT.

The genes are TRBV7-9 and TRBJ2-5; no reliable D call. CDR3 size: 15 residues. The germline CDR1 and CDR2 sequences are SEHNR and FQNEAQ (reference sequence). Trimming stripped 5 bases from V and 5 bases from J, with 18 bases between. CDR3 DNA sequence: TGTGCCAGCAGCGGGCCCTGGCAGGTTTTGGAGACCCAGTACTTC. It is translated as CASSGPWQVLETQYF.

There are a few counts of this clonotype. The rearrangement joins TRBV29-1 to TRBJ2-7; D may be TRBD1 or TRBD2 (6 bases each). V was cut by 6 bases and J by 1 base, with 10 bases left in between. Germline V gene sequence: CDR1 SQVTM, CDR2 ANQGSEA. The CDR3 consists of 12 residues. The CDR3 loop reads CSVGGTSYEQYF. CDR3 nucleotides: TGCAGCGTCGGGGGCACTTCCTACGAGCAGTACTTC.

This clonotype was detected a few times. The rearrangement joins TRBV20-1 to TRBJ2-5, with 7 bases that match TRBD2. Germline loops: CDR1 DFQATT, CDR2 SNEGSKA (reference sequence). Trimming removed 4 bases from V and 5 bases from J; junction bases left unmatched: 10. CDR3 size: 14 residues. The CDR3: CSANSPGGTETQYF. In DNA form, the CDR3 reads TGCAGTGCTAACTCCCCGGGGGGTACGGAGACCCAGTACTTC.

V and J are TRBV28 and TRBJ2-1, with 9 bases matching TRBD2. This CDR3 region has 16 residues. Germline trimming cut 5 bases from V and 4 bases from J; bases unmatched to any gene: 9. The V gene's germline CDR1 is MDHEN and CDR2 SYDVKM. The CDR3 sequence: CASSPQRSGRYNEQFF. The CDR3 bases are TGTGCCAGCAGTCCGCAACGGAGCGGGAGGTACAATGAGCAGTTCTTC.

This clonotype showed up many times. J is TRBJ1-2 and V is TRBV12-3 or TRBV12-4, with TRBD1 identical over 9 bases. Trimming at V came to 6 bases and at J to 6 bases, leaving 8 bases not matched to a gene. There are 14 residues in the CDR3. CDR3 protein: CASSRSQGADGYTF. CDR3 bases: TGTGCCAGCAGCCGATCACAGGGGGCGGATGGCTACACCTTC.

This clonotype was recorded at least ten times. V usage is TRBV7-2 and J usage is TRBJ2-1, with TRBD1 matching 7 bases. CDR3 size: 14 residues. V was pared by 5 bases and J by 5 bases, with 6 bases of the junction left unmatched. The germline V gene has CDR1 SGHTA and CDR2 FQGNSA. The CDR3 loop reads CASSQDRVDNEQFF. The CDR3 region has the DNA TGTGCCAGCAGCCAAGACAGGGTCGACAATGAGCAGTTCTTC.

This clonotype was recorded only once. The chain links TRBV3-1 to TRBJ2-7; TRBD1 matches at 9 bases. The V and J ends lost 1 base and 1 base, in that order; junction bases with no gene match: 5. The CDR3 spans 16 residues. Per germline, CDR1 LGHDT and CDR2 YNNKEL (reference sequence). CDR3 sequence reads: CASSQGDRASSYEQYF. CDR3 sequence (DNA): TGTGCCAGCAGCCAAGGGGACAGGGCCTCTTCCTACGAGCAGTACTTC.

V and J are TRBV10-3 and TRBJ1-4; D call uncertain. Germline CDR1 reads ENHRY; CDR2 reads SYGVKD. V shed 6 bases and J shed 3 bases, with 14 bases lying between them. The CDR3 length is 15 residues. DNA of the CDR3: TGTGCCATCAGAGATTCCTTCGATTCTAATGAAAAACTGTTTTTT. Amino acids: CAIRDSFDSNEKLFF.

The chain joins TRBV3-1 to TRBJ1-5; D gene ambiguous. CDR1 is LGHDT and CDR2 is YNNKEL in the germline V gene (reference sequence). Trimming removed 0 bases from V and 6 bases from J, with 3 bases in between. The CDR3 spans 12 residues. DNA of the CDR3: TGTGCCAGCAGCCAAGAGGGTCAGCCCCAGCATTTT. Encoded protein: CASSQEGQPQHF.

This clonotype was observed many times. The chain links TRBV7-8 to TRBJ2-3; 10 bases line up with TRBD1. V was pared by 5 bases and J by 0 bases, with 8 bases of the junction left unmatched. Per germline, CDR1 SGHVS and CDR2 FQNEAQ. The CDR3 runs to 17 residues. The CDR3 spells CASSLLRTGGSTDTQYF. The CDR3 DNA follows: TGTGCCAGCAGCCTCCTTCGGACAGGGGGGAGCACAGATACGCAGTATTTT.

This clonotype was counted at least ten times. V is TRBV5-1 and J is TRBJ2-5; TRBD2 matches at 15 bases. The trim removed 10 bases at V and 1 base at J, leaving 8 bases unmatched. The CDR3 has 16 residues. Germline V lookup: CDR1 SGHRS, CDR2 YFSETQ. The CDR3 protein is CASRTSGRAPQETQYF. The CDR3 DNA follows: TGCGCCTCCCGGACTAGCGGGAGGGCTCCCCAAGAGACCCAGTACTTC. The full variable domain, with the rest looked up from reference TRBV5-1 and TRBJ2-5, is KAGVTQTPRYLIKTRGQQVTLSCSPISGHRSVSWYQQTPGQGLQFLFEYFSETQRNKGNFPGRFSGRQFSNSRSEMNVSTLELGDSALYLCASRTSGRAPQETQYFGPGTRLLVL.

This clonotype showed up just a few times. The V and J genes are TRBV29-1 and TRBJ2-1; 16 bases line up with TRBD2. Germline V gene lookup returns CDR1 SQVTM and CDR2 ANQGSEA. This CDR3 is 18 amino acids long. V lost 2 bases and J lost 0; bases outside the gene matches: 4. The CDR3 sequence is CSVEPGLAGGPSYNEQFF. In DNA, the CDR3 is TGCAGCGTTGAACCGGGACTAGCGGGGGGGCCCTCCTACAATGAGCAGTTCTTC.

This clonotype turned up a few times. V gene TRBV29-1 combines with J gene TRBJ2-1, with 7 bases lining up with TRBD1. J was trimmed by 6 bases and V by 7 bases; bases with no gene match: 9. This CDR3 has 13 amino acids. Germline V gene sequence: CDR1 SQVTM, CDR2 ANQGSEA. The CDR3 DNA reads TGCAGCGCCCCCCGACAGGGTCGCAATGAGCAGTTCTTC. Its protein product is CSAPRQGRNEQFF.

The V call is TRBV29-1, the J call TRBJ2-7; maybe TRBD2 (5 bases). CDR1 and CDR2 from the germline V gene are SQVTM and ANQGSEA. The V and J ends lost 2 bases and 7 bases respectively, with 18 bases between them. The CDR3 runs to 14 residues. This chain's CDR3 is CSVEYRGERLEQYF. For the CDR3, the DNA is TGCAGCGTTGAATACCGGGGAGAACGGTTAGAGCAGTACTTC.

The table lists this clonotype with many counts. The chain couples TRBV5-1 to TRBJ1-1; 8 positions agree with TRBD1. This CDR3 is built from 14 residues. Germline CDR1 reads SGHRS; CDR2 reads YFSETQ. J gave up 7 bases and V 4 bases, and 9 bases lay outside the gene matches. CDR3 loop: CASSLRQGRNEAFF. In DNA form, the CDR3 reads TGCGCCAGCAGCCTTCGACAGGGGAGGAATGAAGCTTTCTTT.

The rearrangement joins TRBV6-1 to TRBJ2-2; TRBD1 might be the D (6 bases). The CDR3 covers 16 residues. The germline V gene has CDR1 MNHNS and CDR2 SASEGT. Trimming took off 8 bases at V and 4 bases at J, with 20 bases between the two ends. CDR3 amino acids: CASGFPGQTGTGELFF. The CDR3, as DNA: TGTGCCAGCGGGTTCCCCGGACAGACCGGCACCGGGGAGCTGTTTTTT.

This clonotype was seen more than once but under ten times. The chain is built from TRBV6-2 or TRBV6-3 and TRBJ2-7; possible D gene TRBD1, 6 bases. The germline V gene encodes CDR1 MNHEY and CDR2 SVGEGT. Trimming left V 8 bases short and J 3 bases short, with 11 bases between. The CDR3 loop spans 12 amino acids. CDR3 nucleotide sequence: TGTGCCAGCTCGGGACACCACTACGAGCAGTACTTC. Translation gives CASSGHHYEQYF.

J is TRBJ2-7 and V is TRBV12-3 or TRBV12-4; 7 bases are shared with TRBD1. The trim removed 2 bases at V and 9 bases at J, leaving 7 bases unmatched. CDR3 length equals 13 residues. The CDR3 DNA reads as TGTGCCAGCAGTTTAACTGGACAGGACTGGCAGTACTTC. The encoded protein is CASSLTGQDWQYF.

The genes are TRBV10-3 and TRBJ2-1, with a tentative D call TRBD2 (5 bases). Germline V gene sequence: CDR1 ENHRY, CDR2 SYGVKD. This CDR3 has 14 residues. Trimming left V 2 bases short and J 4 bases short, with 9 bases between. CDR3 sequence: CAISETRSYNEQFF. CDR3 in DNA: TGTGCCATCAGTGAGACTAGGTCTTACAATGAGCAGTTCTTC.

The V gene is TRBV18, the J gene TRBJ2-3, with TRBD1 matching over 10 bases. The germline gives CDR1 KGHSH, CDR2 LQKENI. V shed 3 bases and J 1 base; nucleotides not matched to a gene: 1. The CDR3 covers 15 residues. CDR3 protein: CASSPTGGGTDTQYF. The CDR3 coding sequence is TGTGCCAGCTCACCGACAGGGGGCGGCACAGATACGCAGTATTTT.

The sample holds a few counts of this clonotype. This chain connects TRBV6-2 or TRBV6-3 to TRBJ2-7, with D perhaps matching TRBD2 (5 bases). CDR1 is MNHEY, CDR2 SVGEGT, per germline. Trimming shortened V by 0 bases and J by 5 bases, and 14 bases separated the two germline ends. The length of the CDR3 is 15 residues. The CDR3 loop reads CASSYSMTGTNEQYF. DNA for the CDR3: TGTGCCAGCAGTTACTCGATGACGGGAACCAACGAGCAGTACTTC.